This T cell receptor beta chain emerged from a study of siplizumab effects on memory and regulatory T cells. Study-level findings and limits: In unstimulated cells, naive T cells appeared more diverse than memory T cells and seemed major alloresponse contributors. Solely a minor proportion of alloreactive clones could be assigned to unstimulated subsets.

As to this clone: Its antigen is as yet unknown.

Germline V lookup: CDR1 LNHNV, CDR2 YYDKDF (reference sequence). The CDR3 is 14 amino acids. Trimming removed 7 bases at V and 0 bases at J, with 10 bases between. Assay: immunoSEQ multiplex PCR; the TCRdb copy retains only in-frame clones and omits some. Among about 85,000 clones listed, 85% to 95% were seen once. The sample was CD8+ T cells sorted from blood. This TCR was recovered from a human donor in good health. The V and J genes are TRBV15 and TRBJ2-1; perhaps D is TRBD1 or TRBD2 (5 bases each). This CDR3 is CATTPGTSYNEQFF. The CDR3, as DNA: TGTGCCACCACTCCGGGGACCTCCTACAATGAGCAGTTCTTC. The full variable domain, completed using reference TRBV15 and TRBJ2-1, is DAMVIQNPRYQVTQFGKPVTLSCSQTLNHNVMYWYQQKSSQAPKLLFHYYDKDFNNEADTPDNFQSRRPNTSFCFLDIRSPGLGDTAMYLCATTPGTSYNEQFFGPGTRLTVL.